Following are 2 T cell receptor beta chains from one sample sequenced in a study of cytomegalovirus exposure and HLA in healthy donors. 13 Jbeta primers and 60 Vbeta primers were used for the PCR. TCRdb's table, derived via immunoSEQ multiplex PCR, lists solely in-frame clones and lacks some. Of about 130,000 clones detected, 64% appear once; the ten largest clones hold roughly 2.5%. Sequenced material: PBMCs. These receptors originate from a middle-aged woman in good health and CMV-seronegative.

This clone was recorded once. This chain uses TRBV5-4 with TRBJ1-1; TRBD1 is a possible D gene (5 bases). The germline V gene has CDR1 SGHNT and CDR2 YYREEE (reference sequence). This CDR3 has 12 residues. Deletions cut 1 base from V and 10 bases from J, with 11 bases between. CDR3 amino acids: CASSLTEGVAFF. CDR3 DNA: TGTGCCAGCAGCTTGACCGAAGGGGTAGCTTTCTTT.

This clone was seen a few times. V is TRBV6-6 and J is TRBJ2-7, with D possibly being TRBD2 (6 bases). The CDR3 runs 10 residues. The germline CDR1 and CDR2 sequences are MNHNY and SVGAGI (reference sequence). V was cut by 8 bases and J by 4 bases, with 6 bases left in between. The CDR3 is CASGTYEQYF. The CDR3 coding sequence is TGTGCCAGCGGGACTTACGAGCAGTACTTC.